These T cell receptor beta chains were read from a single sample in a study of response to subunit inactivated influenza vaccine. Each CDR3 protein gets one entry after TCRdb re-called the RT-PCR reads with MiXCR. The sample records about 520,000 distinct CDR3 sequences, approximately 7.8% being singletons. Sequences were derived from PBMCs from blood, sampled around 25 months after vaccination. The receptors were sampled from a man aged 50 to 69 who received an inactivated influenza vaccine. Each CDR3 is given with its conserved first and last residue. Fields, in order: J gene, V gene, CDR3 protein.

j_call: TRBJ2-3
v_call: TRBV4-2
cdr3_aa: CASSPKVGGSTDTQYF

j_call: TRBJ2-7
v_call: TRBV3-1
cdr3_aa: CASSLGLAGGLEQYF

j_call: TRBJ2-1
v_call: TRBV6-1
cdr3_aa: CASSNLKRGGMGEQFF

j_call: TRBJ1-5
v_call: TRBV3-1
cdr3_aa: CASSQDPNSNQPQHF

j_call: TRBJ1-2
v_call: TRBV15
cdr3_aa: CATSGDRGNYGYTF

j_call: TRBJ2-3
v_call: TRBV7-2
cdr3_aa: CASSLAGGLSTDTQYF

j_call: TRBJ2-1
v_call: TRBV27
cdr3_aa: CASSSVTGAGGYNEQFF

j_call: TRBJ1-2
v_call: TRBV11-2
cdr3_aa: CASSSSLGYTF

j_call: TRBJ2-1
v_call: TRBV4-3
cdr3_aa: CASSQEKGDNEQFF

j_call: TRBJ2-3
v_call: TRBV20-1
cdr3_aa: CSARRPGTGGHTQYF

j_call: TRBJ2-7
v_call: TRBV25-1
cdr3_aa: CASSGLGRSSYEQYF

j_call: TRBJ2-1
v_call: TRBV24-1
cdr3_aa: CATSDFLSEQFF